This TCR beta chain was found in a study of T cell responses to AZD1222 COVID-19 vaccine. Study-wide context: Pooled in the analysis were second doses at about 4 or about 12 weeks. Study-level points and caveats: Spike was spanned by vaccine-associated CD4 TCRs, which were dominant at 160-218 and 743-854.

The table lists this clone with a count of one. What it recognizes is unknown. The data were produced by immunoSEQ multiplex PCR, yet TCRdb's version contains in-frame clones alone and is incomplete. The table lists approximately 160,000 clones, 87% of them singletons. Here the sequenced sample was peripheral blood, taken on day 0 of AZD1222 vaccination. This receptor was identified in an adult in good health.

CDR3 loop: CATSDPGTGRTDTQYF. For the CDR3, the DNA is TGTGCCACCAGTGATCCCGGGACAGGGCGGACAGATACGCAGTATTTT. The rearrangement joins TRBV24-1 to TRBJ2-3; 9 nucleotides match TRBD1. Unmatched junction bases numbered 6, after V lost 3 bases and J lost 3 bases. This CDR3 comprises 16 residues. Germline V CDR1 and CDR2: KGHDR, SFDVKD.